This TCR beta chain was identified in a study of a mutant IDH1 vaccine in newly diagnosed glioma (dated by TCRdb to 2020 to 2023). Regarding the research as a whole: Vaccination was initiated 4-6 weeks after radiotherapy alone, or concurrently with temozolomide cycles in the chemotherapy-containing groups. Longitudinal TCRB deep sequencing was done for some 26 treated patients, wherever samples were available for exploratory analyses. Visit V12 was the week-35 safety follow-up and visit V13 was the week-47 end of study. Of the approximately 35 treated patients, roughly 60% were male and approximately 40% were female, and the mean age was roughly 40 years. Peripheral blood samples were drawn at six visits, namely V03 (baseline), V05, V07, V10, V12 and V13. Before enrollment, patients had received standard therapy of radiotherapy alone, temozolomide alone, or radiochemotherapy with temozolomide; most received the combination.

The time point label for this specimen denotes: week 35, safety follow-up. Each vaccine dose, consisting of 300 ug of a 20-mer mutant IDH1 peptide in Montanide, was administered subcutaneously with topical imiquimod. Eight vaccinations were administered to patients in weeks 1, 3, 5, 7, 11, 15, 19 and 23, corresponding to visits V03 through V10. The donors had newly diagnosed IDH1-mutant astrocytomas of WHO grade 3 or 4 that showed loss of nuclear ATRX. The samples were drawn from NOA16, a multicentre, single-arm, open-label phase I trial in Germany that tested a mutant IDH1 peptide vaccine in humans for the first time. Genomic DNA for TCRB sequencing was isolated from EDTA blood with the DNeasy Blood and Tissue Kit. As regards this clone: The target of this receptor is not known. Base qualities are missing; no much larger clone stands one base away.

Points the paper makes about the study in general: It was noted by the authors that analyses of patient blood samples could not be reproduced owing to sample limitations. Pseudoprogression seemed to be unrelated to changes in the top peripheral T cell clonotypes found by TCRB sequencing. Selection of PBMC samples for TCRB deep sequencing was based on availability. Vaccine-induced immune responses across multiple MHC alleles were detected in about 93% of patients.

Libraries were constructed by the immunoSEQ multiplex PCR assay. Rearranged TCR beta chain sequences were amplified with the hsTCRB Kit following the manufacturer's protocol. An Illumina MiSeq was used to sequence the TCRB libraries. For the original study's pipeline: Demultiplexing, trimming and gene mapping were performed with the kit vendor's proprietary platform. Entries here come from immuneACCESS through TCRdb and include only in-frame sequences with V and J called. Some clones fail to appear in such tables; in the studies checked, an unresolved V gene covers under half of the shortfall, and the cause of the remainder is unknown. V, J and clone size were drawn from that table, and D and trimming were deduced from the DNA. Recorded for this sample are roughly 54,000 clones; about 85% of them occurred a single time. Over 4% of the sample lies in the top ten. Here V drops 2 bases and J drops 2 bases, and the junction holds 9 bases not matched to any gene. From the germline V gene, CDR1 is SGHDT and CDR2 is YYEEEE. Counted from cysteine to phenylalanine, this CDR3 has 16 amino acids. The entry retains the CDR3 DNA only, 48 bases that are in frame from base 1.

This clonotype was obtained from a woman under 30 with glioma. The chain couples TRBV5-6 to TRBJ2-7, and TRBD2 matches 8 of the central bases. The sequences come from PBMCs, collected from a glioma patient whose treatment included an IDH1 peptide vaccine. DNA sequence: TGTGCCAGCAGCTTACGGACTAGCCGCGCTACCTACGAGCAGTACTTC. It is translated as CASSLRTSRATYEQYF.